This TCR beta chain was obtained from a study of cytomegalovirus exposure and HLA in healthy donors (dated by TCRdb to between 2016 and 2019). Regarding the complete study: According to a later analysis, the 110 or so validation repertoires were produced on the same platform as the 700 or so repertoires of the first cohort. The study was designed to test whether signatures of past pathogen exposure could be identified by cataloging public T cell receptors. A separate validation cohort of approximately 120 different subjects was used in addition to the roughly 620-subject first cohort. To predict cytomegalovirus infection status, the study brought together high-throughput TCR immunosequencing, statistical association of individual TCRs with disease status, and machine learning. Overall study outcomes, separate from this receptor: Of the cluster scores, around 95% were above 0 in a later analysis, which found that TCRs clustered in the first cohort also tended to co-occur in the 95 to 150 validation repertoires. A few of the identified cytomegalovirus-associated TCR beta chains were confirmed in vitro to be specific for cytomegalovirus antigens. A total of 150 to 200 TCR beta chains were listed by the study as associated with cytomegalovirus. Most TCR sequences were observed very rarely across donors, whereas some public TCRs were present in many individuals. The classifier was reported to diagnose cytomegalovirus status with high specificity and sensitivity in both the original and validation cohorts. The authors suggested that the approach could potentially be extended to other disease states and immunological phenotypes. A later analysis had no HLA typing for the validation cohort, so co-occurrence there was scored across all 110 or so repertoires.

This clone was counted a few times. This clone's antigen is unknown. It has no much larger one-base neighbor in the sample; base qualities were not kept. The library was produced with the immunoSEQ multiplex PCR assay. The study's own analysis went as follows. A statistical classification framework was developed to diagnose cytomegalovirus status using the catalog of TCR beta chain sequences. Not all clones reach the TCRdb copy of this immuneACCESS table, which keeps in-frame sequences only. Checked studies attribute under half of the gap to unresolved V genes and leave the rest unexplained. The D gene and trimming were derived from the DNA, and the V and J assignments and clone size from that table. For this sample there are approximately 59,000 clones; 90% to 95% appear just once. The ten top clones hold roughly 5.2% of the sample. Via the germline V gene, CDR1 is SGDLS and CDR2 YYNGEE. V was cut back by 1 base and J by 0 bases, leaving a gap of 5 bases between them. The CDR3, from cysteine to phenylalanine, totals 13 residues. Of all the DNA, just the CDR3 is kept, 39 bases in frame from base 1.

Separate from the roughly 700-subject first cohort, the validation cohort of over 90 subjects was the group to which the donors belonged. The chain is encoded by TRBV9 joined to TRBJ2-7; the D gene is not confidently resolved. Specimen: PBMCs. The origin of this receptor is a man aged 18 to 29 in good health and CMV-seropositive. The CDR3 amino acid sequence is: CASSVHSSYEQYF. The sequence in DNA is TGTGCCAGCAGCGTACACAGCTCCTACGAGCAGTACTTC.